The 23 T cell receptor beta chains below come from one sample, sequenced in a study of regulatory T cells in long-lasting Graves disease (dated by TCRdb to the early 2020s). The time point label, read with the paper, signifies: newly diagnosed GD, antithyroid drugs for less than 3 months. For both TCR sequencing and RNA sequencing, RNA was extracted from PBMCs in TRIzol. Libraries were constructed by multiplex PCR. Data came from an Illumina HiSeq 4000. TCR beta libraries were built with iRepertoire HTBI primers and Arm-PCR amplification of CDR3 regions. In-frame beta chains were kept once TCRdb had trimmed the public reads at Q25 with fastp and called clones with MiXCR. Every entry covers one CDR3 protein and lists the most common genes and DNA from its rows. The sample table contains about 610,000 distinct CDR3 sequences; only one count was recorded for about 16% of them. The ten largest account for approximately 12% of the sample.

The same specimen was also included in a second study, on T cells in Graves' hyperthyroidism and ophthalmopathy.

This sample comprised peripheral blood mononuclear cells (PBMCs), obtained at new diagnosis, from a patient treated with antithyroid drugs. These receptor sequences come from a man younger than 35 with Graves disease. Donor details come from another sample of the same person, matched by shared clones.

The chain has TRBV30 and TRBJ2-5; D perhaps matches TRBD1 (6 bases). Germline V gene lookup returns CDR1 GTSNPN and CDR2 SVGIG (reference sequence). The CDR3 length is 17 residues. Trimming cost V 2 bases and J 2 bases, with 21 bases left between them. The CDR3 protein is CAWSRGVGTPIQETQYF. The CDR3 nucleotides read TGTGCCTGGAGTAGGGGAGTAGGGACACCCATACAAGAGACCCAGTACTTC.

This clonotype is a singleton in its sample. This rearrangement joins TRBV7-9 to TRBJ2-7; D may be TRBD1 (6 bases). This CDR3 comprises 16 residues. The ends were cut back, 5 bases at V and 3 bases at J, with 20 bases in the middle. From germline, CDR1 is SEHNR and CDR2 FQNEAQ (reference sequence). CDR3 coding DNA: TGTGCCAGCAGCCCCAACCCCGACAGGAGAGGCTACGAGCAGTACTTC. Its translation: CASSPNPDRRGYEQYF.

The chain carries TRBV12-3 or TRBV12-4 and TRBJ1-2; 10 nucleotides align to TRBD1. With 5 bases clipped from V and 4 bases from J, the junction kept 4 bases outside the gene matches. This CDR3 has 14 residues. This CDR3 is CASSLGTGAYGYTF. The CDR3 DNA reads as TGTGCCAGCAGTCTCGGGACAGGGGCCTATGGCTACACCTTC.

This clonotype was counted at least ten times. This chain uses TRBV11-3 with TRBJ2-3, with unresolved D. Trimming left V 5 bases short and J 5 bases short, with 14 bases between. The CDR3 sequence is 14 residues long. Germline CDR1 and CDR2: SGHNT and YENEEA. The CDR3: CASSLSTLVDTQYF. CDR3 DNA: TGTGCCAGCAGCCTAAGCACCCTGGTAGATACGCAGTATTTT.

This clonotype was seen more than once but under ten times. This CDR3 fails to terminate in the conserved phenylalanine or tryptophan, so it likely reflects a read error. The chain links TRBV5-5 to TRBJ2-7; 7 nucleotides align to TRBD2. The germline V gene has CDR1 SGHKS and CDR2 YYEKEE (reference sequence). Unmatched junction bases numbered 14, after V lost 4 bases and J lost 1 base. The CDR3 is made up of 17 amino acids. The CDR3 nucleotides read TGTGCCAGCAGCCCGCTTAAAAATCGACTAGCATCCTACGAGCAGTACCTC. This encodes CASSPLKNRLASYEQYL.

This clonotype was counted only a few times. The chain links TRBV19 to TRBJ2-2; D gene unclear. The CDR3 has 12 residues. The germline V gene has CDR1 LNHDA and CDR2 SQIVND (reference sequence). The V end lost 3 bases, the J end lost 6 bases, and 5 bases lay between the germline ends. CDR3: CASSMAAGELFF. Written as DNA, the CDR3 is TGTGCCAGTAGTATGGCAGCCGGGGAGCTGTTTTTT.

This clonotype has a count of ten or more. This chain joins TRBV11-2 and TRBJ2-5; D gene unclear. This CDR3 is built from 13 residues. Trimming removed 1 base at V and 6 bases at J, with 9 bases between. Germline CDR1 SGHAT, CDR2 FQNNGV. The CDR3 nucleotides read TGTGCCAGCAGCTTAGCGGGTATGAAGACCCAGTACTTC. Amino acid sequence: CASSLAGMKTQYF.

This clonotype was counted a few times. V is TRBV4-1 and J is TRBJ2-2; no clear D gene. This CDR3 comprises 16 residues. Germline V gives CDR1 MGHRA, CDR2 YSYEKL. V lost 0 bases, J lost 3 bases, and 11 bases lay in between. DNA of the CDR3: TGCGCCAGCAGCCAAGATCTTGGCTCCTACACCGGGGAGCTGTTTTTT. Translated, it gives CASSQDLGSYTGELFF.

This clonotype has at least ten counts. V and J are TRBV30 and TRBJ2-7, with 7 bases fitting TRBD2. CDR3 length: 13 residues. Trimming removed 4 bases from V and 4 bases from J; junction bases left unmatched: 7. From germline, CDR1 is GTSNPN and CDR2 SVGIG (reference sequence). CDR3 region: CAWNLAVTYEQYF. CDR3 DNA: TGTGCCTGGAACCTAGCGGTGACTTACGAGCAGTACTTC.

The chain is built from TRBV5-6 and TRBJ1-6; TRBD1 agrees at 8 bases. The CDR3 is 14 amino acids. Trimming at V came to 4 bases and at J to 8 bases, leaving 5 bases not matched to a gene. Germline V gene data show CDR1 as SGHDT and CDR2 as YYEEEE. CDR3 protein: CASSLGQGDSPLHF. The CDR3 nucleotides are TGTGCCAGCAGCCTTGGACAGGGCGATTCACCCCTCCACTTT.

In nucleotides, the CDR3 is TGTGCCAGCAGTTTAACGGCCAGCGGAACGTACCAAGAGACCCAGTACTTC. Translated: CASSLTASGTYQETQYF. The chain is built from TRBV27 and TRBJ2-5, with TRBD2 as a possible D gene (5 bases). V lost 2 bases, J lost 0 bases, and 16 bases lay in between. The CDR3 totals 17 residues. The V gene's germline CDR1 is MNHEY and CDR2 SMNVEV (reference sequence).

This clonotype was counted only a few times. The chain combines TRBV4-1 with TRBJ2-1, with TRBD1 matching 12 bases. The CDR3 spans 14 residues. Germline lookup yields CDR1 MGHRA and CDR2 YSYEKL. Trimming cost V 3 bases and J 9 bases; bases outside gene matches: 3. The CDR3 nucleotides read TGCGCCAGCAGCCAGAGGGACAGGGGGCCTGAGCAGTTCTTC. Residues: CASSQRDRGPEQFF.

This clonotype was seen more than once but under ten times. This chain uses TRBV30 with TRBJ2-2, with 9 bases identical to TRBD2. V dropped 1 base and J dropped 5; count of bases not matched to a gene: 5. The length of the CDR3 is 15 residues. CDR1 and CDR2 (germline): GTSNPN, SVGIG (reference sequence). In DNA form, the CDR3 reads TGTGCCTGGAGTGCTAGCGGGATGGGTACCGGGGAGCTGTTTTTT. Its translation: CAWSASGMGTGELFF.

This clonotype was counted only a few times. The chain uses TRBV20-1 and TRBJ2-1; 12 bases are a match to TRBD2. Germline-derived CDR1 and CDR2 are DFQATT and SNEGSKA (reference sequence). The ends lost 0 bases at V and 4 bases at J; junction bases unmatched: 7. The CDR3 spans 17 residues. CDR3 sequence (DNA): TGCAGTGCTAGAGATCATGGTGGGACTAGCGGGTACAATGAGCAGTTCTTC. Residues: CSARDHGGTSGYNEQFF.

This clonotype was found many times. The chain uses TRBV7-3 and TRBJ2-3, with TRBD2 matching 8 bases. V trimming: 5 bases; J trimming: 5 bases; junction bases outside the gene matches: 12. Germline lookup yields CDR1 SGHTA and CDR2 FQGTGA. This CDR3 has 16 amino acids. The CDR3 nucleotides are TGTGCCAGCAGCCCTGGACTAGCCCACGACATAGATACGCAGTATTTT. Amino acid sequence: CASSPGLAHDIDTQYF.

The V and J genes are TRBV6-2 or TRBV6-3 and TRBJ1-2; 11 positions match TRBD1. Germline V gives CDR1 MNHEY, CDR2 SVGEGT. The CDR3 has 16 amino acids. V lost 6 bases, J lost 4 bases, and 10 bases stayed unmatched. CDR3 amino acids: CASSSQGQGDFYGYTF. The CDR3 region has the DNA TGTGCCAGCAGCTCCCAGGGACAGGGGGATTTCTATGGCTACACCTTC.

Ten or more counts support this clonotype. J is TRBJ2-7 and V is TRBV10-3; 8 nucleotides line up with TRBD2. This CDR3 region has 16 residues. The trim removed 3 bases at V and 6 bases at J, leaving 13 bases unmatched. CDR1 is ENHRY, CDR2 SYGVKD, per germline. The CDR3 reads CAISDPGLGGGREQYF. The CDR3 DNA reads TGTGCCATCAGTGACCCGGGACTAGGAGGGGGTCGCGAGCAGTACTTC.

In this sample, this clonotype turned up a few times. The chain carries TRBV9 and TRBJ2-5; 8 bases fit TRBD2. The trim removed 5 bases at V and 2 bases at J, leaving 8 bases unmatched. CDR3 length equals 15 residues. The germline V gene encodes CDR1 SGDLS and CDR2 YYNGEE. CDR3 bases: TGTGCCAGCAGTAAACTAGCGGCGGGACAAGAGACCCAGTACTTC. This codes for CASSKLAAGQETQYF.

The V call is TRBV27, the J call TRBJ1-2, with 11 nucleotides matching TRBD1. CDR1 and CDR2 (germline): MNHEY, SMNVEV (reference sequence). V lost 2 bases and J lost 5; bases outside the gene matches: 7. This CDR3 spans 16 amino acids. The CDR3 loop is CASSLIGTGGSYGYTF. The CDR3 DNA reads as TGTGCCAGCAGTTTAATTGGGACAGGGGGAAGTTATGGCTACACCTTC.

This clonotype occurred many times. This rearrangement joins TRBV20-1 to TRBJ2-5, with D possibly being TRBD2 (5 bases). CDR3 length: 12 amino acids. Germline CDR1 reads DFQATT; CDR2 reads SNEGSKA (reference sequence). Trimming left V 8 bases short and J 5 bases short, with 15 bases between. The CDR3 region is CSSAGTGETQYF. CDR3 nucleotide sequence: TGCAGTTCGGCGGGCACGGGGGAGACCCAGTACTTC.

The V and J genes are TRBV20-1 and TRBJ2-7; D is perhaps TRBD1 (5 bases). The CDR3 is 13 residues long. The germline CDR1 and CDR2 sequences are DFQATT and SNEGSKA (reference sequence). V shed 2 bases and J shed 7 bases, with 15 bases lying between them. CDR3 residues: CSARPPGPGEQYF. The CDR3, as DNA: TGCAGTGCTAGACCCCCAGGGCCCGGGGAGCAGTACTTC.

J is TRBJ2-1 and V is TRBV6-1; D is perhaps TRBD1 or TRBD2 (5 bases each). CDR3 length equals 17 residues. V was clipped by 5 bases and J by 0 bases, with 17 bases between them. Germline CDR1 and CDR2: MNHNS and SASEGT. The CDR3 DNA is TGTGCCAGCAGTATTCCGGGACCTACAAGCTCCTACAATGAGCAGTTCTTC. Protein product: CASSIPGPTSSYNEQFF.

This clonotype was counted only a few times. The gene calls are TRBV12-3 or TRBV12-4 and TRBJ2-6; maybe TRBD2 (6 bases). The V end was cut by 5 bases, the J end by 3 bases, with 11 bases between. The CDR3 runs 15 residues. CDR3 in DNA: TGTGCCAGCAGTAATGCGGGGTTTGGGGCCAACGTCCTGACTTTC. This codes for CASSNAGFGANVLTF.